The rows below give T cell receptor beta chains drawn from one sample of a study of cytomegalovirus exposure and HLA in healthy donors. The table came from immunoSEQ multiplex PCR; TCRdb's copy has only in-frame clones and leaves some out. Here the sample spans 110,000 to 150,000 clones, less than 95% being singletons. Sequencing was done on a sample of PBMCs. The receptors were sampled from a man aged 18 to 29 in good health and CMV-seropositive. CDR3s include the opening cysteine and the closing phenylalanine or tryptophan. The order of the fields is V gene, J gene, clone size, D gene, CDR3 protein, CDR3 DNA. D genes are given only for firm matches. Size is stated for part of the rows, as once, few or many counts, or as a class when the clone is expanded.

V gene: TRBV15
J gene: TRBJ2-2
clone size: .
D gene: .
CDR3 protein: CATSIGGTNTGELFF
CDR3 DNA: TGTGCCACCAGCATAGGAGGAACCAACACCGGGGAGCTGTTTTTT

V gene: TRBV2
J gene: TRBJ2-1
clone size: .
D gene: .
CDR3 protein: CASSFQYNEQFF
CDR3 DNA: TGTGCCAGCAGTTTTCAGTACAATGAGCAGTTCTTC

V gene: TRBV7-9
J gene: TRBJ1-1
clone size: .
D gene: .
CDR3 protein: CASSPGGARTEAFF
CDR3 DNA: TGTGCCAGCAGCCCCGGGGGGGCGCGCACTGAAGCTTTCTTT

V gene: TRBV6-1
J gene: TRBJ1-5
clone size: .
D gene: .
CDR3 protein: CASSEGAGPRAIKPQHF
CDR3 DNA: TGTGCCAGCAGTGAAGGGGCAGGGCCGAGAGCAATTAAGCCCCAGCATTTT

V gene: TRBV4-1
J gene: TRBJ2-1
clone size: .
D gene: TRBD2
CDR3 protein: CASSRYSGGSSYNEQFF
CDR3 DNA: TGCGCCAGCAGCCGCTACTCGGGGGGGTCGTCCTACAATGAGCAGTTCTTC

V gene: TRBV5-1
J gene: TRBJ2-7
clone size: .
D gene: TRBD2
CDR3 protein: CASSLVGLAYEQYF
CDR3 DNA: TGCGCCAGCAGCTTGGTGGGACTAGCCTACGAGCAGTACTTC

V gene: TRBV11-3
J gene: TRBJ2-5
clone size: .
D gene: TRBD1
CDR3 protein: CASSSGQRETQYF
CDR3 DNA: TGTGCCAGCAGCTCGGGACAGAGAGAGACCCAGTACTTC

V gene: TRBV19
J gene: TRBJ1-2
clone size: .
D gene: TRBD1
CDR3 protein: CASGDSANYGYTF
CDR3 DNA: TGTGCCAGTGGGGACAGTGCTAACTATGGCTACACCTTC

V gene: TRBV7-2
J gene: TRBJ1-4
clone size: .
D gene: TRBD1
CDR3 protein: CASSLATGGSEKLFF
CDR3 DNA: TGTGCCAGCAGCTTAGCGACAGGGGGCTCTGAAAAACTGTTTTTT

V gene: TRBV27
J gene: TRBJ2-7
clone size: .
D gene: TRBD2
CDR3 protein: CARGDREVAGGSSYEQYF
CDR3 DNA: TGTGCCAGAGGGGACAGGGAAGTAGCGGGAGGGTCTTCCTACGAGCAGTACTTC

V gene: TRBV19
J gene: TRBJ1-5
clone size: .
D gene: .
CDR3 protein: CASSMSLNQPQHF
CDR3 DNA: TGTGCCAGTAGTATGTCTCTCAATCAGCCCCAGCATTTT

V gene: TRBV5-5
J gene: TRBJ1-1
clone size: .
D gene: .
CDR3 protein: CASSPSGSGAEAFF
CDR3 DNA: TGTGCCAGCAGCCCCTCCGGATCCGGAGCAGAAGCTTTCTTT

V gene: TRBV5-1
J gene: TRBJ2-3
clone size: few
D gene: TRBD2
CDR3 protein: CASSPLAGGSDTQYF
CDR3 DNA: TGCGCCAGCAGCCCCCTAGCGGGAGGTTCAGATACGCAGTATTTT

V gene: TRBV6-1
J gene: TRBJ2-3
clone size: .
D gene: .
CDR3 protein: CASRPPGGTGDTQYF
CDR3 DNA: TGTGCCAGCAGGCCCCCAGGAGGGACTGGAGATACGCAGTATTTT

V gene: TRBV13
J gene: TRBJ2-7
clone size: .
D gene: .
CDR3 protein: CASSFLRQSYEQYF
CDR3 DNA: TGTGCCAGCAGCTTCCTAAGACAGAGCTACGAGCAGTACTTC

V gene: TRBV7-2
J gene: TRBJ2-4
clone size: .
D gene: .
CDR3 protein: CASSPTTYTGSIQYF
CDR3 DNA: TGTGCCAGCAGCCCAACCACATATACAGGGTCCATTCAGTACTTC

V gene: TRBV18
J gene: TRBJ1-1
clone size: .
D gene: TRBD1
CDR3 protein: CATSQGEDTEAFF
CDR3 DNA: TGTGCCACCTCCCAGGGGGAGGACACTGAAGCTTTCTTT

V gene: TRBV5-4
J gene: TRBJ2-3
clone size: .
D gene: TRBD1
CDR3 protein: CASSTDRATDTQYF
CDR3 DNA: TGTGCCAGCAGCACCGACAGGGCCACAGATACGCAGTATTTT

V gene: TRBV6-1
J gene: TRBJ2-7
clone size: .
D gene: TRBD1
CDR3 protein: CASSEQYSVLGQGKSSYEQYF
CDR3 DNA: TGTGCCAGCAGTGAACAGTATTCAGTACTGGGACAGGGGAAGAGCTCCTACGAGCAGTACTTC

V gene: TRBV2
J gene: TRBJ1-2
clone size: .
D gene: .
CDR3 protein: CASSVGGGSHGYTF
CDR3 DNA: TGTGCCAGCAGTGTGGGGGGAGGGAGTCATGGCTACACCTTC

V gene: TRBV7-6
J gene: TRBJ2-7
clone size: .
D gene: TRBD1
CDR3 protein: CASSRTGAEQYF
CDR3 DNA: TGTGCCAGCAGCCGAACAGGGGCCGAGCAGTACTTC

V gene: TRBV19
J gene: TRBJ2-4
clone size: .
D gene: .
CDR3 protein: CASSILGGVGIQYF
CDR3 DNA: TGTGCCAGTAGTATTCTTGGGGGCGTAGGCATTCAGTACTTC

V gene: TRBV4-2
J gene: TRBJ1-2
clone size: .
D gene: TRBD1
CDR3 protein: CASSPGQGLDYGYTF
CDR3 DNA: TGTGCCAGCAGCCCTGGACAGGGGCTCGACTATGGCTACACCTTC

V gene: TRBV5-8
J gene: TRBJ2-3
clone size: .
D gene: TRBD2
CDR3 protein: CASSQSGTSGATDTQYF
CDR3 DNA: TGTGCCAGCAGCCAAAGCGGTACTAGCGGCGCCACAGATACGCAGTATTTT

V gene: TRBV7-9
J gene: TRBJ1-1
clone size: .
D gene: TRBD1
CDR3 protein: CASSSLRGLNTEAFF
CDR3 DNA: TGTGCCAGCAGCTCACTCAGGGGGCTCAACACTGAAGCTTTCTTT

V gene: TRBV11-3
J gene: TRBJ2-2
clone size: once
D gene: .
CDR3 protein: CASSFRPGDGTGELFF
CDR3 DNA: TGTGCCAGCAGCTTTCGGCCGGGGGATGGCACCGGGGAGCTGTTTTTT

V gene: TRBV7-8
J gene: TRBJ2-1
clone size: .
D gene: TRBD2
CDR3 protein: CASSRELAGRTYYNEQFF
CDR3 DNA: TGTGCCAGCAGCCGGGAACTAGCGGGTCGCACGTACTACAATGAGCAGTTCTTC

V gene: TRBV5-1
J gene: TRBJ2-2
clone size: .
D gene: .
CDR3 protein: CASSLAVGRETGELFF
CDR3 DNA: TGCGCCAGCAGCTTGGCCGTCGGGAGAGAGACCGGGGAGCTGTTTTTT

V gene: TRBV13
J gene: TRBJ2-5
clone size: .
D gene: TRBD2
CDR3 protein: CASSVGTSEQETQYF
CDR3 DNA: TGTGCCAGCAGCGTAGGGACTAGCGAGCAAGAGACCCAGTACTTC

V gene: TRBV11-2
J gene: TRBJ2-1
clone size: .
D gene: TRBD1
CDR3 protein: CASSLDVTGGEEQFF
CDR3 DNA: TGTGCCAGCAGCTTAGATGTGACAGGGGGTGAAGAGCAGTTCTTC

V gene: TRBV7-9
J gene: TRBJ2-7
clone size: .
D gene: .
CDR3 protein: CASSLGKQVSYEQYF
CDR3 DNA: TGTGCCAGCAGCTTAGGAAAACAGGTCTCCTACGAGCAGTACTTC

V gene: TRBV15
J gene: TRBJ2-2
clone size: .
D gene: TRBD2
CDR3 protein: CATSTPSGRADGELFF
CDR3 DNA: TGTGCCACCAGCACGCCTAGCGGGAGGGCGGACGGGGAGCTGTTTTTT

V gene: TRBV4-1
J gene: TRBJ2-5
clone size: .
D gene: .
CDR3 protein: CASSPLELQETQYF
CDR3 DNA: TGCGCCAGCTCCCCCCTAGAGCTACAAGAGACCCAGTACTTC

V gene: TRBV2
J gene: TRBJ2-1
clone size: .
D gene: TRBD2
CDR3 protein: CASSAGTSGRIFIYSEQFF
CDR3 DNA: TGTGCCAGCAGCGCCGGGACTAGCGGGAGAATATTCATCTACAGTGAGCAGTTCTTC

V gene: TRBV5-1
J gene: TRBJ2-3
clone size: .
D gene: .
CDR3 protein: CASSLADMEGADTQYF
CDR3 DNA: TGCGCCAGCAGCTTGGCCGATATGGAGGGAGCAGATACGCAGTATTTT

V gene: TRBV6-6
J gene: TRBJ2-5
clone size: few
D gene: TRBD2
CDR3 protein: CASSSLAEEGETQYF
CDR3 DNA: TGTGCCAGCAGTTCACTAGCGGAGGAGGGGGAGACCCAGTACTTC

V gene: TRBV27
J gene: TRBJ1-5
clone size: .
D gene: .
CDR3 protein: CASSLYGGEGQPQHF
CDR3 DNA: TGTGCCAGCAGTTTATACGGCGGAGAGGGCCAGCCCCAGCATTTT

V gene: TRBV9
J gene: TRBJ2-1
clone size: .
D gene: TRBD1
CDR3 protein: CASSVGLGQGRYNEQFF
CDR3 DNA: TGTGCCAGCAGCGTAGGTCTGGGACAGGGGCGTTACAATGAGCAGTTCTTC

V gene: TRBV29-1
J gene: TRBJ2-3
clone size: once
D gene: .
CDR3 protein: CSVEGILRGRGTDTQYF
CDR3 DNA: TGCAGCGTTGAAGGGATCCTTAGGGGGAGGGGGACAGATACGCAGTATTTT